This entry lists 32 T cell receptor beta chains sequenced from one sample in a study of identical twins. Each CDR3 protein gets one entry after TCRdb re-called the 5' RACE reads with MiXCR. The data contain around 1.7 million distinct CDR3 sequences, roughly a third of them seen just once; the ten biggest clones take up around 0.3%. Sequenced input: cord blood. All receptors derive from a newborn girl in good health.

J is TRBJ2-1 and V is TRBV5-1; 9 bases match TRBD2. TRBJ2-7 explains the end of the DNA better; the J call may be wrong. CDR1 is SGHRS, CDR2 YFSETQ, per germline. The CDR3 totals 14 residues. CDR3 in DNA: TGCGCCAGCAGCTTGTCGGCTAGCGGGAATGAGCAGTACTTC. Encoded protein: CASSLSASGNEQYF.

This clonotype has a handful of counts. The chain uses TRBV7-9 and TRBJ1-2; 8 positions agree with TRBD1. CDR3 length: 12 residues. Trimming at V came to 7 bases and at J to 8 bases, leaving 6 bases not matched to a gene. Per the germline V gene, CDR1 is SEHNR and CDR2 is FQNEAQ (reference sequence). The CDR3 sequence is CASIQQGEGYTF. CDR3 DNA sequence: TGTGCCAGCATCCAACAGGGGGAGGGCTACACCTTC. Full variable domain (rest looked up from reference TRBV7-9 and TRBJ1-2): DTGVSQNPRHKITKRGQNVTFRCDPISEHNRLYWYRQTLGQGPEFLTYFQNEAQLEKSRLLSDRFSAERPKGSFSTLEIQRTEQGDSAMYLCASIQQGEGYTFGSGTRLTVV.

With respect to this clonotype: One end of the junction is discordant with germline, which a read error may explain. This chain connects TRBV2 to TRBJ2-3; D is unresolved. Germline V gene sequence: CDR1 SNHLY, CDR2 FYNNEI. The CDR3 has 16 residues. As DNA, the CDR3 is TGTGCCAGCAGGAAAGCCTACACGGACCACACAGATTCGCAGTATTTT. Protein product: CASRKAYTDHTDSQYF.

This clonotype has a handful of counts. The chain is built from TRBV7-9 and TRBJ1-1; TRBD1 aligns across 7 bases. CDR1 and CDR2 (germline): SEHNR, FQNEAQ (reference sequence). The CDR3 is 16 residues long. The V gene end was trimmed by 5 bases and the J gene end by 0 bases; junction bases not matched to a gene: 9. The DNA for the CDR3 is TGTGCCAGCAGCCCCACAGGGGAGGCGATGAACACTGAAGCTTTCTTT. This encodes CASSPTGEAMNTEAFF.

The CDR3 sequence is CASSLTRDRGYEQYF. In DNA, the CDR3 is TGTGCCAGCAGTCTAACACGGGACAGAGGCTACGAGCAGTACTTC. The chain joins TRBV27 to TRBJ2-7; 7 bases match TRBD1. The CDR3 has 15 amino acids. The germline V gene encodes CDR1 MNHEY and CDR2 SMNVEV (reference sequence). J lost 3 bases, V lost 5 bases, and 10 bases had no gene match.

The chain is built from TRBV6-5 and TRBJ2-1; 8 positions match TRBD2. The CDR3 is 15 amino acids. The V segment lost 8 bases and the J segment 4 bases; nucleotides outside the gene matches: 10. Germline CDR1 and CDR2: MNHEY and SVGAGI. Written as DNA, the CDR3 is TGTGCCAGCGCCGACCCGGGACTAGGTTACAATGAGCAGTTCTTC. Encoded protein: CASADPGLGYNEQFF.

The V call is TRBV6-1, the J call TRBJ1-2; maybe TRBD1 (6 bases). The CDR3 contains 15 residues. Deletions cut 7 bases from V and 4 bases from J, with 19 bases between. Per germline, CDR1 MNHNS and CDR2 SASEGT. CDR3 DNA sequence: TGTGCCAGCACTAACATGAAACAGGGCACCTATGGCTACACCTTC. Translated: CASTNMKQGTYGYTF.

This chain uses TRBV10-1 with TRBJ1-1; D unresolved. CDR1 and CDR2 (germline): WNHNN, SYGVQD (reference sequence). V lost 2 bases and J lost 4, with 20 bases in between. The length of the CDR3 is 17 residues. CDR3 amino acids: CASSERPGFYGSTEAFF. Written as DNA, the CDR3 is TGCGCCAGCAGTGAGCGCCCGGGATTTTACGGGAGCACTGAAGCTTTCTTT.

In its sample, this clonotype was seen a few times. CDR3 sequence (DNA): TGTGCCAGCAGCGAGGAGGACTTAGCCAAAAACATTCAGTACTTC. Translating it yields CASSEEDLAKNIQYF. V usage is TRBV7-9 and J usage is TRBJ2-4, with a weak D call TRBD2 (5 bases). The CDR3 loop spans 15 amino acids. The V and J ends lost 5 bases and 0 bases respectively, with 11 bases between them. The germline CDR1 and CDR2 sequences are SEHNR and FQNEAQ (reference sequence).

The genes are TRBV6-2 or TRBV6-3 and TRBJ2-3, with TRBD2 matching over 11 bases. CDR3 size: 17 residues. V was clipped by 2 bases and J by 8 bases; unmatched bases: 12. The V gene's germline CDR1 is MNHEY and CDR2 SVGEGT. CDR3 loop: CASSYRLAGGGRPTQYF. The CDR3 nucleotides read TGTGCCAGCAGTTACCGCCTAGCGGGAGGCGGGAGGCCTACGCAGTATTTT.

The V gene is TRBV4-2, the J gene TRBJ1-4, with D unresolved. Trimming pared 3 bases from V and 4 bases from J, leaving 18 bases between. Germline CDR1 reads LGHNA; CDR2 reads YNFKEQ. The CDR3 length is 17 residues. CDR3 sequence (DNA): TGTGCCAGCAGCCATAACCCTGGGTCCGGCCTTAATGAAAAACTGTTTTTT. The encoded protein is CASSHNPGSGLNEKLFF.

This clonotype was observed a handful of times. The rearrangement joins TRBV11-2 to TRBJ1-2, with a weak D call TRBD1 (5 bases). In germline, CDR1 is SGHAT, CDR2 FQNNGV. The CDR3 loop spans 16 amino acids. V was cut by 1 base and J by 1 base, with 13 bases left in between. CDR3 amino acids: CASSLVPGPGNYGYTF. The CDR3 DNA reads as TGTGCCAGCAGCTTAGTCCCAGGGCCGGGTAACTATGGCTACACCTTC.

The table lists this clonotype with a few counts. CDR3 region: CASSPAPGTTQDTQYF. The CDR3 region has the DNA TGTGCCAGCAGCCCAGCCCCCGGGACCACTCAAGATACGCAGTATTTT. This chain connects TRBV7-9 to TRBJ2-3; either TRBD1 or TRBD2 may supply D (5 bases each). The germline gives CDR1 SEHNR, CDR2 FQNEAQ (reference sequence). Trimming cost V 5 bases and J 5 bases, with 20 bases left between them. The CDR3 has 16 residues.

CDR3 nucleotide sequence: TGCAGTGCTTCTCCGGGGCCCTATGAAAAACTGTTTTTT. Amino acids: CSASPGPYEKLFF. The chain carries TRBV20-1 and TRBJ1-4; maybe TRBD1 (5 bases). V lost 5 bases, J lost 6 bases, and 13 bases lay in between. The V gene's germline CDR1 is DFQATT and CDR2 SNEGSKA (reference sequence). CDR3 length: 13 residues.

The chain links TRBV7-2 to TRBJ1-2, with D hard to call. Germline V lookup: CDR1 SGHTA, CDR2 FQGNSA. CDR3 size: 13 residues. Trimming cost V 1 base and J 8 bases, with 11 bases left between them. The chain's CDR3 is CASSLVGIQGYTF. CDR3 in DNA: TGTGCCAGCAGCTTAGTTGGGATCCAGGGCTACACCTTC.

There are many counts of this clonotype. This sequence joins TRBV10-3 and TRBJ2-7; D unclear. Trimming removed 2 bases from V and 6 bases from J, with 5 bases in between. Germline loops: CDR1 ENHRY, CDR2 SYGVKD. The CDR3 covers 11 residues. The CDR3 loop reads CAISERGEQYF. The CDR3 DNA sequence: TGTGCCATCAGTGAGCGAGGCGAGCAGTACTTC.

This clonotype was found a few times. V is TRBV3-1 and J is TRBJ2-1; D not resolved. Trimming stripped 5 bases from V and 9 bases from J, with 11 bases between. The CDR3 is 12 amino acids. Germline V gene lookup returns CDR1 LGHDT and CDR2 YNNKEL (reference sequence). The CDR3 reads CASSFLVSEQFF. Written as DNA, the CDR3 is TGTGCCAGCAGCTTCCTAGTGAGTGAGCAGTTCTTC.

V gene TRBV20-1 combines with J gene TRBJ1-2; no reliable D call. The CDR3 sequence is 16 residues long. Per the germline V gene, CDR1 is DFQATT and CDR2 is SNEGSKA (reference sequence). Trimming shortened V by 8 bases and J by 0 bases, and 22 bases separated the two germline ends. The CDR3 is CSTPQRRRGANYGYTF. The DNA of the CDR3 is TGCAGTACACCCCAACGACGACGGGGAGCTAACTATGGCTACACCTTC.

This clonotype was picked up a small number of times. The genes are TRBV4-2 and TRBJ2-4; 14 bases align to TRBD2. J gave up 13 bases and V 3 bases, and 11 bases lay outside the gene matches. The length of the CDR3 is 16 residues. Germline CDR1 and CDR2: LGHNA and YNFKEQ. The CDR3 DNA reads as TGTGCCAGCAGCCAGACTAGCGGGGGGGCTAATAATGAGCAGTACTTC. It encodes CASSQTSGGANNEQYF.

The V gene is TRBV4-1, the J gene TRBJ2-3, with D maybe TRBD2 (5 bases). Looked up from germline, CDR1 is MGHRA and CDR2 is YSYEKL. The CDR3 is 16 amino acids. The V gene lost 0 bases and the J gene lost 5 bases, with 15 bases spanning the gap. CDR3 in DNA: TGCGCCAGCAGCCAAGATGGTGGAGCGGTGATAGATACGCAGTATTTT. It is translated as CASSQDGGAVIDTQYF.

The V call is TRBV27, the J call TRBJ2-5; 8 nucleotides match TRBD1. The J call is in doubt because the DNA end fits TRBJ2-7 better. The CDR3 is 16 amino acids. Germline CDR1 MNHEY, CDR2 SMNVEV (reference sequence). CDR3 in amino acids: CASSIPGTGHPYEQYF. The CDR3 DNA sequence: TGTGCCAGCAGTATCCCGGGGACAGGACACCCCTACGAGCAGTACTTC.

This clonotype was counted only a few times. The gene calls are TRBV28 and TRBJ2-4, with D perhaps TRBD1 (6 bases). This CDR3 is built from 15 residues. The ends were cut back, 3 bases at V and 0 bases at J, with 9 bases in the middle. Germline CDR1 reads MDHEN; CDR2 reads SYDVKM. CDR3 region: CASSLDSGAKNIQYF. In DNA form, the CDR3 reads TGTGCCAGCAGTTTGGACAGTGGAGCCAAAAACATTCAGTACTTC.

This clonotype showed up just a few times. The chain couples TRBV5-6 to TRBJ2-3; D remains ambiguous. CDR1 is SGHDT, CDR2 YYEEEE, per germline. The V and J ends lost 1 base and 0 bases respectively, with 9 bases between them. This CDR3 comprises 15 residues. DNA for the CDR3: TGTGCCAGCAGCTTGCCCCGTCCTAGCACAGATACGCAGTATTTT. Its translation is CASSLPRPSTDTQYF.

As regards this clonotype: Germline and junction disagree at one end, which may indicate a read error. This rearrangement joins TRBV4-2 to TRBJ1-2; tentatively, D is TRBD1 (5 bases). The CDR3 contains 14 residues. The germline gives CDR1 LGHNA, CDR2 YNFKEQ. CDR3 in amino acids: CASSPTVGSYGCTF. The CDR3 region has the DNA TGTGCCAGCAGCCCGACAGTTGGGAGCTATGGCTGCACCTTC.

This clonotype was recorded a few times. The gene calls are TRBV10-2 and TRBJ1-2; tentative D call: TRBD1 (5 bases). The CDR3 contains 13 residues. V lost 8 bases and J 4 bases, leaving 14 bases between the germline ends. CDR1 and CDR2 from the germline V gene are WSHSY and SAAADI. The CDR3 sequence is CASAPGRTYGYTF. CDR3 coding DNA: TGCGCCAGCGCCCCGGGACGCACCTATGGCTACACCTTC.

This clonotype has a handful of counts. As DNA, the CDR3 is TGTGCCAGCAGTCCGACGGTAGCCTACGAGCAGTACTTC. Its translation is CASSPTVAYEQYF. The chain has TRBV28 and TRBJ2-7; D unclear. Germline V gives CDR1 MDHEN, CDR2 SYDVKM. Trimming shortened V by 5 bases and J by 2 bases, and 10 bases separated the two germline ends. CDR3 size: 13 residues. The entire variable domain, with the rest obtained from reference TRBV28 and TRBJ2-7, is as follows: DVKVTQSSRYLVKRTGEKVFLECVQDMDHENMFWYRQDPGLGLRLIYFSYDVKMKEKGDIPEGYSVSREKKERFSLILESASTNQTSMYLCASSPTVAYEQYFGPGTRLTVT.

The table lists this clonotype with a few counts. This CDR3 reads CASSQGGGSQPQHF. CDR3 nucleotides: TGTGCCAGCAGCCAGGGAGGGGGGAGTCAGCCCCAGCATTTT. The chain couples TRBV4-2 to TRBJ1-5, with a weak D call TRBD1 (6 bases). CDR3 size: 14 residues. Germline V gene data show CDR1 as LGHNA and CDR2 as YNFKEQ. Trimming stripped 3 bases from V and 6 bases from J, with 12 bases between.

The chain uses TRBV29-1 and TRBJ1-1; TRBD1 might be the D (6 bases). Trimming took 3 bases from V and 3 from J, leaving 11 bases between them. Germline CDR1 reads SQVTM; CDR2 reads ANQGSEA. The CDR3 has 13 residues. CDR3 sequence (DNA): TGCAGCGTTGAGGACAGAACCTACACTGAAGCTTTCTTT. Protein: CSVEDRTYTEAFF.

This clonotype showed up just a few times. CDR3 sequence (DNA): TGTGCCAGCAGTTACCCCATTACGGACTGGACCTACGAGCAGTACTTC. It codes for CASSYPITDWTYEQYF. The chain uses TRBV6-2 or TRBV6-3 and TRBJ2-7; a weak D match, TRBD2 (5 bases). The length of the CDR3 is 16 residues. The V gene lost 2 bases and the J gene lost 2 bases, with 16 bases spanning the gap. The V gene's germline CDR1 is MNHEY and CDR2 SVGEGT.

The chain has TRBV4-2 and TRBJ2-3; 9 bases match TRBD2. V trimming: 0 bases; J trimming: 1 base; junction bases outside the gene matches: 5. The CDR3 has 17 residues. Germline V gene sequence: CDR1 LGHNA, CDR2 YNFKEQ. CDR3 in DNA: TGTGCCAGCAGCCAAGAATTCAAGCGGGGGGGCACAGATACGCAGTATTTT. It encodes CASSQEFKRGGTDTQYF.

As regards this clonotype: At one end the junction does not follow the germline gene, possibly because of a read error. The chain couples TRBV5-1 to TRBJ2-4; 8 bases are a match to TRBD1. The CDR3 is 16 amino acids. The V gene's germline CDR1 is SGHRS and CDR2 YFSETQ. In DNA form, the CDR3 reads TGCGCCAGCAGCTTACGGACAGGGATTTCCAAAAACACTCAGTACTTC. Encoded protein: CASSLRTGISKNTQYF.

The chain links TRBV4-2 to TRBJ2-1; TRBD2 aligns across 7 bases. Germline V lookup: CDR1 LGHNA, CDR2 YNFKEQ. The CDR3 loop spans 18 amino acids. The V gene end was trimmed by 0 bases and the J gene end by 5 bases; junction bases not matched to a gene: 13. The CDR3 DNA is TGTGCCAGCAGCCAAGACAGTGAGGGACTAAAACCGAACAATGAGCAGTTCTTC. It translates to CASSQDSEGLKPNNEQFF.